The entry that follows covers one T cell receptor (beta chain) sequence. Its matching antigen is unknown. Nominally healthy donors provided the samples, though records likely missed some immune exposures. Germline trimming cut 4 bases from V and 0 bases from J; bases unmatched to any gene: 7. CDR1 and CDR2 from the germline V gene are SGHNT and YYREEE (reference sequence). The length of the CDR3 is 16 residues. The data originate from a study of cytomegalovirus exposure and HLA in healthy donors. A multiplex PCR was run with 60 Vbeta primers and 13 Jbeta primers. Here immunoSEQ multiplex PCR was the method, and the copy in TCRdb shows in-frame clones only, minus some. The sample includes some 170,000 clones, under 85% of them seen just once. General study results and limits: Some V segments (TRBV6-2 and TRBV6-3 among them) were excluded as indistinguishable.

This sequence was found in a human donor in good health. Specimen: PBMCs. This chain links TRBV5-4 with TRBJ2-1, with TRBD1 identical over 7 bases. The CDR3 DNA follows: TGTGCCAGCAGCCGAGACAGGGTTCCCTCCTACAATGAGCAGTTCTTC. It is translated as CASSRDRVPSYNEQFF. The full variable domain, rest sourced from reference TRBV5-4 and TRBJ2-1, is ETGVTQSPTHLIKTRGQQVTLRCSSQSGHNTVSWYQQALGQGPQFIFQYYREEENGRGNFPPRFSGLQFPNYSSELNVNALELDDSALYLCASSRDRVPSYNEQFFGPGTRLTVL.